This T cell receptor beta chain was retrieved from a study of CD8+CD57+ T cells in acquired aplastic anemia (dated by TCRdb to 2017 to 2018). With regard to the full study: DNA extracted from sorted CD4+ and CD8+ cells had a mean of around 3 ug, with a range of 0.2 to 27.4 ug. Healthy donor samples averaged about 9.9 million reads for CD4+ and fewer than 12 million for CD8+ cells. Results the study describes overall, beyond this receptor: No significant difference in CD8+ Simpson's diversity was found between patients and healthy controls (P=0.060). Around 28 CD8+ CDR3 sequences were found to be shared between patients and controls, but these sequences appeared to be highly expressed in patients and within the immunodominant clones of the patients.

For this clonotype: Its antigen remains undetermined. Base quality data are lacking; no much larger clone is found one base away.

TCR repertoires of sorted CD4+ and CD8+ blood T cells from severe aplastic anemia patients and healthy subjects were deep-sequenced in the study. Ficoll-Paque density gradient centrifugation was used to isolate peripheral blood mononuclear cells. Before DNA extraction, CD4+ and CD8+ T cells were sorted by FACS or by magnetic beads. Genomic DNA was used as template for profiling of TCR beta VDJ combinations and CDR3 sequences. An Illumina HiSeq 2000 was used for TCR repertoire sequencing. For the original study's pipeline: TRBV/TRBJ rearrangement plots, CDR3 size and DJ length profiles, and Simpson's diversity index were used to evaluate the repertoires. The most abundant DNA sequence in the deep sequencing data was defined as the immunodominant clone. CDR3 amino acid sequences were checked for sharing between subjects and were compared against published repertoires and the VDJdb database. The public reads were reprocessed in TCRdb via fastp at Q25 and MiXCR, keeping in-frame beta chains. Rows are unified per CDR3 protein, each entry keeping the most common DNA and genes. None of the V and J calls come from the authors' own analysis; TCRdb made them. This sample holds around 180,000 distinct CDR3 sequences; roughly 63% were observed only once. Under 60% of the sample lies in the top ten.

CDR1 and CDR2, per the germline V gene, are SGHTS and YDEGEE. V is pruned by 0 bases and J by 4 bases, leaving 9 bases of the junction without a gene match. Inclusive of the bounding cysteine and phenylalanine, the CDR3 is 16 residues long. Only the CDR3 DNA is retained, 48 bases long and in frame from the first base. The sequenced sample was sorted CD4+, CD8+, or CD8+CD57+ T cells (not recorded which) from PBMCs. The sequence is built from TRBV5-8 and TRBJ2-7; the central 8 bases match TRBD2. The receptor was derived from a human donor in good health. The DNA reads TGTGCCAGCAGCTTGGTGGGTTGGAGCGGGAGTTACGAGCAGTACTTC. Protein translation: CASSLVGWSGSYEQYF.